A selection of T cell receptor beta chains follows, all from one sample in a study of radiation and T cells in renal cell carcinoma. Clones were sequenced by immunoSEQ multiplex PCR, and TCRdb holds only the in-frame ones, with some missing. This sample yields roughly 49,000 clones, of which less than 85% are seen a single time; around 30% belongs to the top ten. This material consisted of blood, taken from a patient whose treatment included radiotherapy and nephrectomy. The receptor set was obtained from a woman between 65 and 79 years old with renal cell carcinoma. The CDR3 runs from the conserved cysteine through the conserved F or W. D genes are given only for firm matches. Where a row states a size, it is once, few, many or the class of an expanded clone; other rows omit it.

v_gene	abundance	d_gene	j_gene	CDR3nt	CDR3aa
TRBV5-1	-	-	TRBJ1-5	TGCGCCAGCAGCCCCGCGGGGCCAGGGGACAGCAATCAGCCCCAGCATTTT	CASSPAGPGDSNQPQHF
TRBV4-3	-	TRBD1	TRBJ2-2	TGCGCCAGCAGCCAAGACAGGCAGGGGGCGAACACCGGGGAGCTGTTTTTT	CASSQDRQGANTGELFF
TRBV15	-	-	TRBJ2-3	TGTGCCACCAGCCGAACGGCAGGGGTGGGCCCAGATACGCAGTATTTT	CATSRTAGVGPDTQYF
TRBV5-8	-	-	TRBJ2-2	TGTGCCAGCAGCTTGGGTTTGAGAAAGCGCCTAACGAGGAACACCGGGGAGCTGTTTTTT	CASSLGLRKRLTRNTGELFF
TRBV7-6	few	-	TRBJ1-1	TGTGCCAGCAGCCAGGGCCCGAGGGGGACTGAAGCTTTCTTT	CASSQGPRGTEAFF
TRBV6-1	-	-	TRBJ1-2	TGTGCCAGCAGTGAAGCGAGAGTCGGGGGGAGTAATGGCTACACCTTC	CASSEARVGGSNGYTF
TRBV27	-	-	TRBJ1-1	TGTGCCAGCAGTAACCTACAGGGGAACACTGAAGCTTTCTTT	CASSNLQGNTEAFF
TRBV13	-	-	TRBJ2-1	TGTGCCAGCAGAGGGGGGGATGAGCAGTTCTTC	CASRGGDEQFF
TRBV5-1	-	-	TRBJ1-1	TGCGCCAGCAGCGGCACAGTGATGAACACTGAAGCTTTCTTT	CASSGTVMNTEAFF
TRBV9	once	TRBD1	TRBJ2-7	TGTGCCAGCAGCGAGGGGACAGGAGACTACGAGCAGTACTTC	CASSEGTGDYEQYF
TRBV7-2	-	-	TRBJ2-2	TGTGCCAGCAGCTTGTACAGGGCGACCACCGGGGAGCTGTTTTTT	CASSLYRATTGELFF
TRBV14	once	-	TRBJ2-1	TGTGCCAGCAGCCGGGGGATGGGGAGCCACAATGAGCAGTTCTTC	CASSRGMGSHNEQFF
TRBV5-1	-	-	TRBJ2-5	TGCGCCAGCACCCAATCGTTGGGGGGAAATGGAGAGACCCAGTACTTC	CASTQSLGGNGETQYF
TRBV2	-	TRBD1	TRBJ2-7	TGTGCCAGCAAAAGGACAGGGCTCTCCTACGAGCAGTACTTC	CASKRTGLSYEQYF
TRBV6-6	-	-	TRBJ2-3	TGTGCCAGCGGGAGGAGGGGGGGCCGTGTAGATACGCAGTATTTT	CASGRRGGRVDTQYF
TRBV15	once	-	TRBJ2-1	TGTGCCACCAGCAGAGATCTGGGCAGTCAGCAGTTCTTC	CATSRDLGSQQFF
TRBV18	-	-	TRBJ1-1	TGTGCCAGCTCACCATATAGCGGGAACACTGAAGCTTTCTTT	CASSPYSGNTEAFF
TRBV15	-	-	TRBJ1-1	TGTGCCACCAGCAGAGAGTCGGGCATGCCAGCAGTAGAGGCTTTCTTT	CATSRESGMPAVEAFF
TRBV7-8	-	-	TRBJ2-5	TGTGCCAGCAGCTTAGCCGGGATTCTCCAAGAGACCCAGTACTTC	CASSLAGILQETQYF
TRBV19	-	-	TRBJ1-4	TGTGCCAGTAGTATGGGGGGCAACTCTAATGAAAAACTGTTTTTT	CASSMGGNSNEKLFF
TRBV5-5	-	-	TRBJ2-3	TGTGCCAGCAGCCCGACATGGGGGGCAGGCACAGATACGCAGTATTTT	CASSPTWGAGTDTQYF
TRBV2	-	-	TRBJ2-7	TGTGCCAGCACCCTCGGGGGAGGAGGGGGGGAGCAGTACTTC	CASTLGGGGGEQYF
TRBV6-5	-	TRBD1	TRBJ2-5	TGTGCCAGCAGATCCGGACAGGGAGAGTGGGAGACCCAGTACTTC	CASRSGQGEWETQYF
TRBV7-9	-	-	TRBJ1-2	TGTGCCAGCAGTCGCCGGACAGACCACGTCTATGGCTACACCTTC	CASSRRTDHVYGYTF
TRBV11-2	-	-	TRBJ1-1	TGTGCCAGCAGCCCTCCGGACAGACCGAACACTGAAGCTTTCTTT	CASSPPDRPNTEAFF
TRBV5-6	-	TRBD2	TRBJ2-2	TGTGCCAGCAGCTTAAAAGCGGGAGGGACCGGGGAGCTGTTTTTT	CASSLKAGGTGELFF
TRBV5-1	once	TRBD2	TRBJ2-3	TGCGCCAGCAGCTTGGCAGGACTAGCGGGAGGTATCACAGATACGCAGTATTTT	CASSLAGLAGGITDTQYF
TRBV4-3	-	-	TRBJ1-5	TGCGCCAGCAGCGAAGGTCGATATAGCAATCAGCCCCAGCATTTT	CASSEGRYSNQPQHF
TRBV2	-	TRBD2	TRBJ2-4	TGTGCCAGCAGAAGACTAGCGGGGCTAGCCAAAAACATTCAGTACTTC	CASRRLAGLAKNIQYF
TRBV4-1	few	TRBD1	TRBJ1-1	TGCGCCAGCAGCCAAGAATACAGGGGCACTGAAGCTTTCTTT	CASSQEYRGTEAFF
TRBV7-8	-	-	TRBJ1-1	TGTGCCAGCACCTTGGGACTGAACACTGAAGCTTTCTTT	CASTLGLNTEAFF
TRBV4-3	-	TRBD1	TRBJ1-3	TGCGCCAGCAGCCAAGGACAGGGAGTTACTGGAAACACCATATATTTT	CASSQGQGVTGNTIYF
TRBV30	-	TRBD2	TRBJ2-3	TGTGCCTGGAGCAACCTAGCGGGAGTAGCTGATACGCAGTATTTT	CAWSNLAGVADTQYF
TRBV19	-	-	TRBJ1-5	TGTGCCAGTAGTATAGGGAGAGTTACGGGCAATCAGCCCCAGCATTTT	CASSIGRVTGNQPQHF
TRBV4-1	few	-	TRBJ1-3	TGCGCCAGCAGCCAAATGGAAATCTCTGGAAACACCATATATTTT	CASSQMEISGNTIYF
TRBV4-2	few	-	TRBJ2-2	TGTGCCAGCAGCCAAGATATGGCCGGGGAGCTGTTTTTT	CASSQDMAGELFF
TRBV5-4	medium-sized	-	TRBJ1-2	TGTGCCAGCAGCCGGACCGACACTAAGAGGGGCTACACCTTC	CASSRTDTKRGYTF
TRBV7-9	few	-	TRBJ1-4	TGTGCCAGCAGCCCCGACTTGGATGAAAAACTGTTTTTT	CASSPDLDEKLFF
TRBV19	-	-	TRBJ2-7	TGTGCCAGTAGATTCTCCGGCGAGACGACCGAGCAGTACTTC	CASRFSGETTEQYF
TRBV6-5	once	-	TRBJ2-7	TGTGCCAGCAGTTACGACAGCAGCTCCTACGAGCAGTACTTC	CASSYDSSSYEQYF